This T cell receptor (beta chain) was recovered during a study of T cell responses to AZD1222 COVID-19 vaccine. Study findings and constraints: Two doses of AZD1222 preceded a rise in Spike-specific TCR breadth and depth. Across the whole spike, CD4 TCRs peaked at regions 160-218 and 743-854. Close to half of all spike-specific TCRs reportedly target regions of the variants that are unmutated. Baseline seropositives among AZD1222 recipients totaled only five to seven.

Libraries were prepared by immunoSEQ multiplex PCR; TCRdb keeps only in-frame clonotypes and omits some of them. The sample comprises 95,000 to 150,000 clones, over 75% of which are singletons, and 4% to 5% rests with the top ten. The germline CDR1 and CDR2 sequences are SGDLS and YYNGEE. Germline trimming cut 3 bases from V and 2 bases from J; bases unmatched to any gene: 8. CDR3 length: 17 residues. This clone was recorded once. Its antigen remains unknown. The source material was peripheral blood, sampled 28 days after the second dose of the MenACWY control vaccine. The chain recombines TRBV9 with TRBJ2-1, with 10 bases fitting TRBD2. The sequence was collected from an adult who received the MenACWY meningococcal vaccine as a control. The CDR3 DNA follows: TGTGCCAGCAGCGGGGATTTGGGGACTAGCGCCTACAATGAGCAGTTCTTC. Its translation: CASSGDLGTSAYNEQFF.